This TCR beta chain was recovered during a study of identical twins. General study results and limits: Out-of-frame TCR alpha sharing observed in monozygotic twins exceeded model estimates.

TCRdb re-called the 5' RACE reads through MiXCR, storing one row per CDR3 protein. The repertoire holds 450,000 to 600,000 distinct CDR3 sequences, with approximately 20% as singletons. Concerning this clonotype: Its target is unknown.

Germline V lookup: CDR1 MNHEY, CDR2 SVGAGI. Trimming took 2 bases from V and 2 from J, leaving 10 bases between them. The CDR3 has 14 residues. In addition, the sample was reused for a study of yellow fever vaccine responses in identical twins.

The sequence came from a young woman in good health. What was sequenced was CD4+ T cells sorted from blood. This rearrangement joins TRBV6-5 to TRBJ2-7; D is possibly TRBD1 (6 bases). The CDR3 nucleotides read TGTGCCAGCAGTTACAATAGGGACACCTACGAGCAGTACTTC. Translated, it gives CASSYNRDTYEQYF.